This record concerns one T cell receptor (beta chain) sequence. Its target is not known. This entry belongs to a study of OX40 agonist ivuxolimab in advanced cancers. Study as a whole: Patients were dosed with the agonistic anti-OX40 (CD134) antibody ivuxolimab.

Study observations and caveats: Partial responders dosed at 0.1-3.0 mg/kg displayed clonal expansion ranking among the lowest.

Profiled with immunoSEQ multiplex PCR; TCRdb holds only in-frame clones, not every one. The sample lists about 42,000 clones; just over 85% were seen once. Per the germline V gene, CDR1 is MNHEY and CDR2 is SMNVEV (reference sequence). The CDR3 runs 14 residues. Trimming stripped 5 bases from V and 7 bases from J, with 12 bases between. The gene calls are TRBV27 and TRBJ1-6; D is unclear. The input for sequencing was CD4+ or CD8+ T cells sorted from blood, taken in a trial of the OX40 agonist ivuxolimab. This receptor was obtained from an adult with an advanced solid tumor such as melanoma, head and neck, liver or kidney cancer. DNA for the CDR3: TGTGCCAGCAGTATTGGAGGGTACAATTCACCCCTCCACTTT. It codes for CASSIGGYNSPLHF.